The rows below give T cell receptor beta chains drawn from one sample of a study of preoperative IRX-2 immunotherapy in early breast cancer. Sequencing was performed with immunoSEQ multiplex PCR; in TCRdb, only in-frame clones are kept and a portion is missing. The repertoire holds some 22,000 clones, with about 95% as singletons. The sample was tumor tissue, taken after IRX-2 immunotherapy. These receptors originate from a human donor with breast cancer. The CDR3 runs from the conserved cysteine through the conserved F or W. The order of the fields is J gene, V gene, clone size, D gene, CDR3 DNA, CDR3 protein. A D gene is named only where the DNA matches it firmly. Size is stated for part of the rows, as once, few or many counts, or as a class when the clone is expanded.

j_call: TRBJ2-3; v_call: TRBV7-2; clone_size: once; d_call: TRBD1; cdr3_nt: TGTGCCAGCGACAGGGGAGCAGATACGCAGTATTTT; cdr3_aa: CASDRGADTQYF
j_call: TRBJ2-3; v_call: TRBV7-8; clone_size: .; d_call: .; cdr3_nt: TGTGCCAGCAGCTCCTTCCGAGGTAGCGTGGACACAGATACGCAGTATTTT; cdr3_aa: CASSSFRGSVDTDTQYF
j_call: TRBJ2-5; v_call: TRBV6-6; clone_size: .; d_call: .; cdr3_nt: TGTGCCAGCAGACGTAATCAGGGAAGTCTCCAAGAGACCCAGTACTTC; cdr3_aa: CASRRNQGSLQETQYF
j_call: TRBJ2-1; v_call: TRBV7-2; clone_size: .; d_call: TRBD2; cdr3_nt: TGTGCCAGCAGCTTAGATGGGACTAGCGGGACCAATGAGCAGTTCTTC; cdr3_aa: CASSLDGTSGTNEQFF
j_call: TRBJ2-7; v_call: TRBV11-2; clone_size: .; d_call: .; cdr3_nt: TGTGCCAGCACCAATACACTAGTTGGCGAGCAGTACTTC; cdr3_aa: CASTNTLVGEQYF
j_call: TRBJ1-1; v_call: TRBV10-3; clone_size: .; d_call: .; cdr3_nt: TGTGCCATCAGTGAGTCTGATTTCGTTTTGGCTGAAGCTTTCTTT; cdr3_aa: CAISESDFVLAEAFF
j_call: TRBJ1-5; v_call: TRBV10-1; clone_size: .; d_call: .; cdr3_nt: TGCGCCAGCAGTGCTGGGAATCAGCCCCAGCATTTT; cdr3_aa: CASSAGNQPQHF
j_call: TRBJ2-5; v_call: TRBV15; clone_size: .; d_call: .; cdr3_nt: TGTGCCACCAGGAAGTGGGAGACCCAGTACTTC; cdr3_aa: CATRKWETQYF
j_call: TRBJ1-2; v_call: TRBV29-1; clone_size: .; d_call: .; cdr3_nt: TGCAGCGTAGAGTGGCGGGGCTATGGCTACACCTTC; cdr3_aa: CSVEWRGYGYTF
j_call: TRBJ2-5; v_call: TRBV4-3; clone_size: .; d_call: .; cdr3_nt: TGCGCCAGCAGTCCAATATCCGGGAGTCAAGAGACCCAGTACTTC; cdr3_aa: CASSPISGSQETQYF
j_call: TRBJ1-2; v_call: TRBV9; clone_size: .; d_call: .; cdr3_nt: TGTGCCAGCGGATTGGGTAGCGTCGGCTACACCTTC; cdr3_aa: CASGLGSVGYTF
j_call: TRBJ2-3; v_call: TRBV7-6; clone_size: .; d_call: .; cdr3_nt: TGTGCCAGCAGCCCGGATACAGATACGCAGTATTTT; cdr3_aa: CASSPDTDTQYF
j_call: TRBJ2-2; v_call: TRBV6-6; clone_size: .; d_call: .; cdr3_nt: TGTGCCGGTGGGACCTCGGGCGGGGAGCTGTTTTTT; cdr3_aa: CAGGTSGGELFF